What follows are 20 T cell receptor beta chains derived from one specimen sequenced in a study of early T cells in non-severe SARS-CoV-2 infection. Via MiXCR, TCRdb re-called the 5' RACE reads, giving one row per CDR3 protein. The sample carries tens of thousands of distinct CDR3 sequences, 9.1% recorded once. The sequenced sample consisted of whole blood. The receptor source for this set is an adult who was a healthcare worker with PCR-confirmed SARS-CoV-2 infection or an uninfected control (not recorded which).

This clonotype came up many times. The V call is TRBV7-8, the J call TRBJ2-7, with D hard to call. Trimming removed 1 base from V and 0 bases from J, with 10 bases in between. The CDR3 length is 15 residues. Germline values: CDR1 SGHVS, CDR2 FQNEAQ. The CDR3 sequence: CASSLGPYSSYEQYF. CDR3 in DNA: TGTGCCAGCAGCTTAGGTCCGTATTCCTCCTACGAGCAGTACTTC.

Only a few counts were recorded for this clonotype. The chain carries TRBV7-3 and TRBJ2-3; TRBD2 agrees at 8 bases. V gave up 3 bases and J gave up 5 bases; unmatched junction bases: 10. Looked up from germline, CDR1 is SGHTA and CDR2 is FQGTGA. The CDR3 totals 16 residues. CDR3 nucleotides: TGTGCCAGCAGCTTGAAACCGGGACTAGGGGGAGATACGCAGTATTTT. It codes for CASSLKPGLGGDTQYF.

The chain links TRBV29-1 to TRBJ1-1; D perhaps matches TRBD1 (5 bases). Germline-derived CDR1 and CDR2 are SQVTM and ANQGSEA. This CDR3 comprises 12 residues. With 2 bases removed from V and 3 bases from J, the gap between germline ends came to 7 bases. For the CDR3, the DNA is TGCAGCGTTGAACGAGGGGACACTGAAGCTTTCTTT. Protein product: CSVERGDTEAFF.

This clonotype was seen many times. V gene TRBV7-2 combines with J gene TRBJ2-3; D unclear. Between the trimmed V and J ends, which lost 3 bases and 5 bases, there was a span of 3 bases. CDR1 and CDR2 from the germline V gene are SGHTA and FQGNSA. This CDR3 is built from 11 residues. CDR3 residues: CASSFVDTQYF. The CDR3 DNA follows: TGTGCCAGCAGCTTCGTAGATACGCAGTATTTT.

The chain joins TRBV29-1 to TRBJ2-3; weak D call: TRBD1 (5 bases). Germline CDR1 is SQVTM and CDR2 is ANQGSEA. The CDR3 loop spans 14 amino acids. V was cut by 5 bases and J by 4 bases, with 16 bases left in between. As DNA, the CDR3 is TGCAGCGTTCACCAGGGATATTATGCAGATACGCAGTATTTT. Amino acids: CSVHQGYYADTQYF.

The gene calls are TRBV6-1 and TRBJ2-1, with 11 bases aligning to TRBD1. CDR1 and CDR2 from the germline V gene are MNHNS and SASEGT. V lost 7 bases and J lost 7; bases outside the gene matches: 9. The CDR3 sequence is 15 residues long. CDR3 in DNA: TGTGCCAGCACTCGAGGAGGACAGGGGGCAAATGAGCAGTTCTTC. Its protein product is CASTRGGQGANEQFF.

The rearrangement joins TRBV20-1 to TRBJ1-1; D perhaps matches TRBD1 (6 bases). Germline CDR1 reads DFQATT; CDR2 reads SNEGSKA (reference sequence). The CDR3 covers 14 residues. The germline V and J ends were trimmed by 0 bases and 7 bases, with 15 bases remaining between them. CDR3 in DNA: TGCAGTGCTAGAGACCCGACAGGCGGCCTTGAAGCTTTCTTT. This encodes CSARDPTGGLEAFF.

In DNA form, the CDR3 reads TGTGCCAGCAGCGTAGAAGGATCCCACTTCTATGGCTACACCTTC. It yields the protein CASSVEGSHFYGYTF. The rearrangement links TRBV9 to TRBJ1-2; D not resolved. Germline lookup yields CDR1 SGDLS and CDR2 YYNGEE. V was clipped by 0 bases and J by 4 bases, with 13 bases between them. The CDR3 contains 15 residues.

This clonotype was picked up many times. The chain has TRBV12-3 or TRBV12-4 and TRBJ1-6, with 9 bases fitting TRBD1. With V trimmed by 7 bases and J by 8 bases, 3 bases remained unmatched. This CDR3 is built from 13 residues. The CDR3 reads CASKGQGDSPLHF. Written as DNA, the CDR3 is TGTGCCAGCAAGGGACAGGGTGATTCACCCCTCCACTTT.

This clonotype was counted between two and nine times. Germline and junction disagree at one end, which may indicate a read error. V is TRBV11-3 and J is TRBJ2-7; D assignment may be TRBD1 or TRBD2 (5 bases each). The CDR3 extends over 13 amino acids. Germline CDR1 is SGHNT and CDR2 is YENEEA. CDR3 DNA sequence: TGTGCCAGCAGCCGGGACCCACGCTACGAGCAGTACTTT. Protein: CASSRDPRYEQYF.

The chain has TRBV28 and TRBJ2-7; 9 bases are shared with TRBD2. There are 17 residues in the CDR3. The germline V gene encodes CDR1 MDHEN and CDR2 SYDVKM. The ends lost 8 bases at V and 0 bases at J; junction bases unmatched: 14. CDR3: CASEGGASGTFSYEQYF. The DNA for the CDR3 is TGTGCCAGCGAAGGAGGGGCTAGCGGGACCTTCTCCTACGAGCAGTACTTC. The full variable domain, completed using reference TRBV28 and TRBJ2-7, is DVKVTQSSRYLVKRTGEKVFLECVQDMDHENMFWYRQDPGLGLRLIYFSYDVKMKEKGDIPEGYSVSREKKERFSLILESASTNQTSMYLCASEGGASGTFSYEQYFGPGTRLTVT.

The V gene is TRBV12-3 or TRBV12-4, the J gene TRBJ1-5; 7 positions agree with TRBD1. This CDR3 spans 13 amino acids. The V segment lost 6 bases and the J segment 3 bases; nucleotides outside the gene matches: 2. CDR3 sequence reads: CASRGQANQPQHF. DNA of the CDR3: TGTGCCAGCAGAGGACAGGCCAATCAGCCCCAGCATTTT.

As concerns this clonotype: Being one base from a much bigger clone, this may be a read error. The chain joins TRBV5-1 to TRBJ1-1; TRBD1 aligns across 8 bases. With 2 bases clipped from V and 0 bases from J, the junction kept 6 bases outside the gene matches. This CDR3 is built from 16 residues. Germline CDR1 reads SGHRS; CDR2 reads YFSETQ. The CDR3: CASSFLTGEMNTEAFF. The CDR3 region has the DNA TGCGCCAGCAGCTTCCTGACAGGGGAGATGAACACTGAAGCTTTCTTT.

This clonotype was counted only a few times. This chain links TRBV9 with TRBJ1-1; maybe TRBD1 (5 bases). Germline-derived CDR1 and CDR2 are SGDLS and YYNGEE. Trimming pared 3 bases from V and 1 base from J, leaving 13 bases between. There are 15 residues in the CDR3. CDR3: CASSEFAGQNTEAFF. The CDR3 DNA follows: TGTGCCAGCAGCGAGTTCGCAGGGCAGAACACTGAAGCTTTCTTT.

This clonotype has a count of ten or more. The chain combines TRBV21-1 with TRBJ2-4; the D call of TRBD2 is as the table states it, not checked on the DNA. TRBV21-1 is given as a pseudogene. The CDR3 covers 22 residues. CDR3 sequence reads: CASTETGTSGSPSQGQKNIQYF. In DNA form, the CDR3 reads TGTGCCAGCACCGAAACCGGGACTAGCGGGAGCCCCTCCCAGGGGCAAAAAAACATTCAGTACTTC.

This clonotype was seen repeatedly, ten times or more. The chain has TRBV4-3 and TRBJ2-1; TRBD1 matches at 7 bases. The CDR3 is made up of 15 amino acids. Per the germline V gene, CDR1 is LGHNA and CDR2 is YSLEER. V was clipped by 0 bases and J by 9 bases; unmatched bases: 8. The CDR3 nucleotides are TGCGCCAGCAGCCAAGATTTGGCAGGGGGTAGTGAGCAGTTCTTC. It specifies CASSQDLAGGSEQFF.

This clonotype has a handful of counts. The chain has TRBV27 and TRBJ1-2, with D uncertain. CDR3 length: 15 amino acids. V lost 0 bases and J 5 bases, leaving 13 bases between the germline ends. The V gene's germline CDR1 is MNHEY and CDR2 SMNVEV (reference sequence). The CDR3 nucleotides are TGTGCCAGCAGTTTATCCACAGTAAGGCCGTATGGCTACACCTTC. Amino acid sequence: CASSLSTVRPYGYTF.

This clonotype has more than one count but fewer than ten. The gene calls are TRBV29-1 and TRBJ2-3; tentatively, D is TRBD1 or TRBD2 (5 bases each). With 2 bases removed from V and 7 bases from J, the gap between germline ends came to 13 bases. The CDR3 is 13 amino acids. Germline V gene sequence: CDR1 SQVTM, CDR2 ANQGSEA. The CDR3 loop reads CSVETPEGYTQYF. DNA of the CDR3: TGCAGCGTTGAAACCCCCGAGGGGTATACGCAGTATTTT.

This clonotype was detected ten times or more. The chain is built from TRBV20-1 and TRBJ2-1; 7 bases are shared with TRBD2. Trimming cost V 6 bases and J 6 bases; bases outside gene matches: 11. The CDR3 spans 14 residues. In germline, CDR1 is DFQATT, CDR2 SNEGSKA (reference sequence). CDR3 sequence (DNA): TGCAGTGCCGGAGGGGCGGGAGCATCCAATGAGCAGTTCTTC. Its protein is CSAGGAGASNEQFF.

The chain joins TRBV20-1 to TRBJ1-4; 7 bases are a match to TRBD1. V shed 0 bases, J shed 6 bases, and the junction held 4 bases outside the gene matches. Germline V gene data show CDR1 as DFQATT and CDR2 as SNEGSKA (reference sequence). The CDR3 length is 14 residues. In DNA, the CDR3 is TGCAGTGCTAGAGATCCCCAGGGGGATGAAAAACTGTTTTTT. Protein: CSARDPQGDEKLFF.